The 8 T cell receptor beta chains in this list originate from one sample, sequenced in a study of CXCR3-negative and CXCR3-positive naive CD8 T cells. Findings and limits, study-wide: Greater hydrophobicity was found in TRB CDR3s of CXCR3-positive naive cells than of CXCR3-negative naive cells.

No antigen has been identified for these receptors. 5' RACE with UMI labels generated the TRB cDNA libraries. Reprocessing the 5' RACE reads, TCRdb reports a single entry for every CDR3 protein and omits DNA. The sample includes more than 80,000 distinct CDR3 sequences. Specimen: naive CXCR3+ CD8+ T cells from blood. The subset denotes: CD45RO-CCR7+CD27+CD95- naive CD8+ T cells expressing CXCR3 (TNR3+). The receptor set was obtained from a human donor in good health. Some clones in this sample may be carry-over from other donors' samples.

J is TRBJ1-1 and V is TRBV27. Germline assignment: CDR1 MNHEY and CDR2 SMNVEV (reference sequence). The CDR3 runs to 14 residues. The CDR3 region is CASSLEGPNTEAFF.

This chain joins TRBV6-6 and TRBJ2-3; TCRdb calls TRBD1, which cannot be checked without DNA. Germline CDR1 MNHNY, CDR2 SVGAGI (reference sequence). CDR3 length equals 15 residues. The CDR3 loop is CASSYPGGLTDTQYF.

The chain recombines TRBV6-2 or TRBV6-3 with TRBJ2-5. Germline V gene lookup returns CDR1 MNHEY and CDR2 SVGEGT. This CDR3 is 15 amino acids long. This chain's CDR3 is CAVTLEEDFQETQYF.

The chain links TRBV3-1 to TRBJ2-7. This CDR3 has 15 residues. Per the germline V gene, CDR1 is LGHDT and CDR2 is YNNKEL (reference sequence). CDR3 sequence: CASSPQRYGSYEQYF.

This chain connects TRBV9 to TRBJ2-2. CDR1 is SGDLS and CDR2 is YYNGEE in the germline V gene. This CDR3 comprises 17 residues. The CDR3 sequence is CASSVAVWGMNTGELFF.

J is TRBJ2-1 and V is TRBV3-1. Germline lookup yields CDR1 LGHDT and CDR2 YNNKEL (reference sequence). The CDR3 covers 12 residues. Here the CDR3 reads CASSQDGNEQFF.

This chain links TRBV5-1 with TRBJ1-2; TCRdb names TRBD1, which stays unverified in the absence of DNA. CDR1 and CDR2 (germline): SGHRS, YFSETQ. CDR3 length equals 14 residues. The CDR3 reads CASSPPGGNYGYTF.

This chain links TRBV11-2 with TRBJ2-5. This CDR3 spans 15 amino acids. CDR1 is SGHAT, CDR2 FQNNGV, per germline. The CDR3 sequence: CASSLAYTAQETQYF.